Shown below are 10 T cell receptor beta chains from a single sample sequenced in a study of T cell changes during pregnancy in multiple sclerosis. Only in-frame clones appear in the TCRdb table, and some are missing; sequencing was by immunoSEQ multiplex PCR. The data show 55,000 to 70,000 clones, 90% to 95% seen once. This specimen was peripheral blood, taken in the second trimester of pregnancy. These receptors were obtained from a female donor in good health, enrolled as a control in a pregnancy study.

This rearrangement joins TRBV30 to TRBJ2-5; the match to TRBD2 covers 7 bases. V trimming: 1 base; J trimming: 6 bases; junction bases outside the gene matches: 11. CDR3 length: 15 residues. Germline assignment: CDR1 GTSNPN and CDR2 SVGIG (reference sequence). DNA for the CDR3: TGTGCCTGGAGTGAAACTAAGGGCGGGAGAAAGACCCAGTACTTC. It yields the protein CAWSETKGGRKTQYF. Filled out from reference TRBV30 and TRBJ2-5, the complete variable domain reads SQTIHQWPATLVQPVGSPLSLECTVEGTSNPNLYWYRQAAGRGLQLLFYSVGIGQISSEVPQNLSASRPQDRQFILSSKKLLLSDSGFYLCAWSETKGGRKTQYFGPGTRLLVL.

The rearrangement links TRBV11-2 to TRBJ2-1; D is uncertain. The CDR3 has 14 residues. CDR1 and CDR2 from the germline V gene are SGHAT and FQNNGV. Deletions cut 1 base from V and 7 bases from J, with 11 bases between. The CDR3 DNA sequence: TGTGCCAGCAGCTTAGTCCCTTCACTAAATGAGCAGTTCTTC. It specifies CASSLVPSLNEQFF.

The chain combines TRBV2 with TRBJ2-1; 13 positions agree with TRBD2. The CDR3 is 16 residues long. J gave up 7 bases and V 11 bases, and 14 bases lay outside the gene matches. The germline CDR1 and CDR2 sequences are SNHLY and FYNNEI. CDR3 bases: TGTGCCGAAGTTCGGACTAGCGGGAGTAAAAGAAATGAGCAGTTCTTC. Translating it yields CAEVRTSGSKRNEQFF.

V and J are TRBV11-3 and TRBJ2-1; 8 bases match TRBD2. CDR1 and CDR2 from the germline V gene are SGHNT and YENEEA. J gave up 7 bases and V 5 bases, and 10 bases lay outside the gene matches. This CDR3 comprises 15 residues. CDR3 DNA: TGTGCCAGCAGCAGAACAGCGGGAGAGGCGAATGAGCAGTTCTTC. Translated: CASSRTAGEANEQFF. Filled out from reference TRBV11-3 and TRBJ2-1, the complete variable domain reads EAGVVQSPRYKIIEKKQPVAFWCNPISGHNTLYWYLQNLGQGPELLIRYENEEAVDDSQLPKDRFSAERLKGVDSTLKIQPAELGDSAVYLCASSRTAGEANEQFFGPGTRLTVL.

This chain uses TRBV5-4 with TRBJ2-6, with D hard to call. CDR3 length: 15 residues. Germline-derived CDR1 and CDR2 are SGHNT and YYREEE (reference sequence). V lost 2 bases and J 2 bases, leaving 8 bases between the germline ends. CDR3 sequence: CASSFPQAGANVLTF. DNA of the CDR3: TGTGCCAGCAGCTTTCCTCAGGCTGGGGCCAACGTCCTGACTTTC.

The chain joins TRBV13 to TRBJ2-5; TRBD2 aligns across 7 bases. Trimming at V came to 5 bases and at J to 6 bases, leaving 9 bases not matched to a gene. The length of the CDR3 is 14 residues. Germline V gene lookup returns CDR1 PRHDT and CDR2 FYEKMQ (reference sequence). The CDR3 DNA sequence: TGTGCCAGCAGCCACCGGACTAGTGGGCAGACCCAGTACTTC. Translating gives CASSHRTSGQTQYF.

This clone was observed a single time. The chain links TRBV5-1 to TRBJ1-1; 7 nucleotides agree with TRBD1. CDR1 is SGHRS and CDR2 is YFSETQ in the germline V gene. CDR3 length: 14 residues. With V trimmed by 0 bases and J by 4 bases, 3 bases remained unmatched. DNA for the CDR3: TGCGCCAGCAGCTTGGAACAGGGGTTCACTGAAGCTTTCTTT. This sequence encodes CASSLEQGFTEAFF.

The chain couples TRBV6-5 to TRBJ2-7; 11 bases agree with TRBD2. The germline gives CDR1 MNHEY, CDR2 SVGAGI. V shed 6 bases, J shed 4 bases, and the junction held 8 bases outside the gene matches. This CDR3 comprises 15 residues. The CDR3 nucleotides are TGTGCCAGCAGAGATACCGGGACTAGCGGTTACGAGCAGTACTTC. The encoded protein is CASRDTGTSGYEQYF.

CDR3 nucleotides: TGTGCCAGCAGCTTAGCGCTTCAGGGTAAAGAGACCCAGTACTTC. Protein sequence: CASSLALQGKETQYF. This chain uses TRBV7-2 with TRBJ2-5; D is perhaps TRBD1 (5 bases). Trimming stripped 0 bases from V and 3 bases from J, with 11 bases between. The CDR3 has 15 amino acids. CDR1 and CDR2 (germline): SGHTA, FQGNSA.

The chain links TRBV10-2 to TRBJ2-5; TRBD1 is a possible D gene (6 bases). Trimming shortened V by 10 bases and J by 1 base, and 19 bases separated the two germline ends. This CDR3 comprises 15 residues. Germline V CDR1 and CDR2: WSHSY, SAAADI. The CDR3 region has the DNA TGCGCCACCCAATCCAGGGGAAGGGCCCAAGAGACCCAGTACTTC. Its translation is CATQSRGRAQETQYF.